The sequence of this T cell receptor beta chain was determined in a study of blood T cell repertoires in COVID-19. Looking at the study overall: The United States, Italy and Spain supplied acute and convalescent COVID-19 samples. Sources were T cells, B-cell-depleted T cells, or PBMCs; the material itself was cDNA or gDNA.

Study processing details: Amplification from reference gene primers served as the basis for estimated nucleated cell counts. Sequencing was performed with immunoSEQ multiplex PCR; in TCRdb, only in-frame clones are kept and a portion is missing. The DNA gave D and trimming, while V, J and clone size come from that table. The sample carries roughly 40,000 clones, roughly 81% recorded once. CDR1 is SGHTA and CDR2 is FQGNSA in the germline V gene. Trimming took off 6 bases at V and 6 bases at J, with 15 bases between the two ends. The CDR3 totals 13 residues. The chain links TRBV7-2 to TRBJ2-7, with D possibly matching TRBD1 (6 bases). The sequencing input was peripheral blood. The TCR comes from a woman in her seventies in a cohort sampled during active COVID-19. CDR3 coding DNA: TGTGCCAGCAGACAACAGGGTAGAGGCGAGCAGTACTTC. Its translation is CASRQQGRGEQYF.